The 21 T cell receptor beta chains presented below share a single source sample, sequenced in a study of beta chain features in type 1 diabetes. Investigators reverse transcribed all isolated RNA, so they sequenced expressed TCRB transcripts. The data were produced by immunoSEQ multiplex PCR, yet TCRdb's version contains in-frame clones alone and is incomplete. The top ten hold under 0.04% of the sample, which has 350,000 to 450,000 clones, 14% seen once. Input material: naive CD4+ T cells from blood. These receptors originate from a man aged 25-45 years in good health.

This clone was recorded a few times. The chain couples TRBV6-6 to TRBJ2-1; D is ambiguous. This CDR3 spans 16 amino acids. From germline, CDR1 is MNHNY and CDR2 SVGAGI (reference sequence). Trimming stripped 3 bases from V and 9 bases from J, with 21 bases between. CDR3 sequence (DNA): TGTGCCAGCAGTTATCCCATAGGAAGTGGATCCGGTGAGCAGTTCTTC. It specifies CASSYPIGSGSGEQFF.

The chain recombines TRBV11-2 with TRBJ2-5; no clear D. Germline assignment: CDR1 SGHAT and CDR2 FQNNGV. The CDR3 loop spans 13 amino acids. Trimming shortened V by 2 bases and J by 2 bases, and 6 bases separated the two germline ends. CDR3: CASSLSRQETQYF. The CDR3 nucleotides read TGTGCCAGCAGCTTATCGCGGCAAGAGACCCAGTACTTC.

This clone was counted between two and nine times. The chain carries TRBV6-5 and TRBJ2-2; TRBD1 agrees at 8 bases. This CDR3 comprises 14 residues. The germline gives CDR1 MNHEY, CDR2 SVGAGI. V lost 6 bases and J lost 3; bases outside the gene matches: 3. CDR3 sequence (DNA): TGTGCCAGCAGAAGGACAGGGCACACCGGGGAGCTGTTTTTT. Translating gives CASRRTGHTGELFF.

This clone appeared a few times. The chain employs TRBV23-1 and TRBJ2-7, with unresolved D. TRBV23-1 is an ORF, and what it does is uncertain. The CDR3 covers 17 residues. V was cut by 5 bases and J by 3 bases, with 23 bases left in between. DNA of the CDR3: TGCGCCAGCAGTTCAACCGACTTCCCCCAGCTCTACTACGAGCAGTACGTC. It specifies CASSSTDFPQLYYEQYV.

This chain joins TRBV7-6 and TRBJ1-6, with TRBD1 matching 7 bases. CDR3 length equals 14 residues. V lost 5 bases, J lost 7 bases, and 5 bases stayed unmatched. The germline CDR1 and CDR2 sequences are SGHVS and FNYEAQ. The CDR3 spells CASSGRTGNSPLHF. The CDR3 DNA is TGTGCCAGCAGCGGAAGGACAGGAAATTCACCCCTCCACTTT.

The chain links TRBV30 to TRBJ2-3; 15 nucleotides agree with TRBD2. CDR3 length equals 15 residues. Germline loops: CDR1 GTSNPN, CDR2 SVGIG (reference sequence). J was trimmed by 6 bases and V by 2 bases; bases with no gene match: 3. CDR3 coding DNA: TGTGCCTGGAGTCTAGGACTAGCGGGAGGGGATACGCAGTATTTT. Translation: CAWSLGLAGGDTQYF.

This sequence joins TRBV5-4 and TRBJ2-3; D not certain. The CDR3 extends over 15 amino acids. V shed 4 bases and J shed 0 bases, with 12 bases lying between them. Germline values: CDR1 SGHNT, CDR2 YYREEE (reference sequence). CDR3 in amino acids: CASSRPVESTDTQYF. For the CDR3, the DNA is TGTGCCAGCAGCAGGCCGGTAGAGAGCACAGATACGCAGTATTTT.

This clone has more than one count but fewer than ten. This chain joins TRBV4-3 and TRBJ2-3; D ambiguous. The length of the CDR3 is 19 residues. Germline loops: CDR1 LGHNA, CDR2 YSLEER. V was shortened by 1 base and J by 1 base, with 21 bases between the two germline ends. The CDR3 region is CASSQGLGVRSPGTDTQYF. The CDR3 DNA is TGCGCCAGCAGCCAAGGCCTCGGCGTAAGGTCCCCTGGCACAGATACGCAGTATTTT.

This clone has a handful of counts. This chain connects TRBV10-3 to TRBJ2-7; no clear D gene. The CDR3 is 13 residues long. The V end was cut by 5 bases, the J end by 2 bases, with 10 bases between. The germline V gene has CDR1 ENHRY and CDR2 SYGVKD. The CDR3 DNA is TGTGCCATCAGTCGCGATTTAACCTACGAGCAGTACGTC. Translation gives CAISRDLTYEQYV.

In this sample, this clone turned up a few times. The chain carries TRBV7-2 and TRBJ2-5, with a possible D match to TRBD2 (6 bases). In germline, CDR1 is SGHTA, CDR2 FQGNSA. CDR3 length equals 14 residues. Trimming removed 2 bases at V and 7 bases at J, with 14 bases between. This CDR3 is CASSLSDAGGTQYF. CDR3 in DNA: TGTGCCAGCAGCTTATCGGACGCCGGGGGGACCCAGTACTTC.

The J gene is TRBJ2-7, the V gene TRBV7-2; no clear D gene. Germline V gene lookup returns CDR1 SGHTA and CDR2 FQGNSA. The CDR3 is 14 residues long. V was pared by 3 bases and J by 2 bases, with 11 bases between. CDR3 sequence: CASSFSPGPYEQYV. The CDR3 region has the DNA TGTGCCAGCAGCTTTAGTCCAGGACCCTACGAGCAGTACGTC.

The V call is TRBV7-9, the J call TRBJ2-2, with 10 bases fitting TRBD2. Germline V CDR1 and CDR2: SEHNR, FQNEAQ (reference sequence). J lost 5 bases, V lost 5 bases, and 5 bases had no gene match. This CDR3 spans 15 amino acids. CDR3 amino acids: CASSPSGRGTGELFF. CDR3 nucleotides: TGTGCCAGCAGCCCCAGCGGGAGGGGAACCGGGGAGCTGTTTTTT.

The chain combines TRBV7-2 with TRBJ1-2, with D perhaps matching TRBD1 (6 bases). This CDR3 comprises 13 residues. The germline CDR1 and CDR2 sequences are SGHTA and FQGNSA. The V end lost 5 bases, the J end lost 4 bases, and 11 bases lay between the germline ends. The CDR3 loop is CASSSRDTYGYTF. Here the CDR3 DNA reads TGTGCCAGCAGCAGCCGGGACACCTATGGCTACACCTTC.

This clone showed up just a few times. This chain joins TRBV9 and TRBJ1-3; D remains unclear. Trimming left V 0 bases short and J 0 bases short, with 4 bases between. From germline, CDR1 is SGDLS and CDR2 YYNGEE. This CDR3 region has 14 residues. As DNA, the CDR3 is TGTGCCAGCAGCGTAGCTCTCTCTGGAAACACCATATATTTT. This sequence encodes CASSVALSGNTIYF.

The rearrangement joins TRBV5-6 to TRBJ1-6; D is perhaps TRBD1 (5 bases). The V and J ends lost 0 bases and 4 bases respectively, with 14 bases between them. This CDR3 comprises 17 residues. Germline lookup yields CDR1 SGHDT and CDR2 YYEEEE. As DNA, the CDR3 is TGTGCCAGCAGCTTGGACCGGGACGGTCCGTATAATTCACCCCTCCACTTT. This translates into CASSLDRDGPYNSPLHF. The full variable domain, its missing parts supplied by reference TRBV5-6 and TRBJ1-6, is DAGVTQSPTHLIKTRGQQVTLRCSPKSGHDTVSWYQQALGQGPQFIFQYYEEEERQRGNFPDRFSGHQFPNYSSELNVNALLLGDSALYLCASSLDRDGPYNSPLHFGNGTRLTVT.

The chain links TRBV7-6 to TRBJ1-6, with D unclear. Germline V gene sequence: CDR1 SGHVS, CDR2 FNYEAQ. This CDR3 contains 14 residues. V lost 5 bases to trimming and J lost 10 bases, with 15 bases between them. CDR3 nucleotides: TGTGCCAGCAGCCAACGGGTTGGGGAGTCACCCCTCCACTTT. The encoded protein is CASSQRVGESPLHF. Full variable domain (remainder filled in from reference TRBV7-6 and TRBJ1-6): GAGVSQSPRYKVTKRGQDVALRCDPISGHVSLYWYRQALGQGPEFLTYFNYEAQQDKSGLPNDRFSAERPEGSISTLTIQRTEQRDSAMYRCASSQRVGESPLHFGNGTRLTVT.

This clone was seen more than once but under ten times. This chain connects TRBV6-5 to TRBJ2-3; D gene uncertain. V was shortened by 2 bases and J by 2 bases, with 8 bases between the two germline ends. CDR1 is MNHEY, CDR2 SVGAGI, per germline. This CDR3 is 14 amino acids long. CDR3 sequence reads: CASSYDWNTDTQYF. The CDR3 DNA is TGTGCCAGCAGTTACGACTGGAACACAGATACGCAGTATTTT.

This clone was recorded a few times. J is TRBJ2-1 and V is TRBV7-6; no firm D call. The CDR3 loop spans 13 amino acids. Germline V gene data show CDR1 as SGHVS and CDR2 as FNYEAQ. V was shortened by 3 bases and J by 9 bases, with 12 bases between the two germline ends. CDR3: CASSLDGHREQFF. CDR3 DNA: TGTGCCAGCAGCTTGGATGGGCATCGTGAGCAGTTCTTC.

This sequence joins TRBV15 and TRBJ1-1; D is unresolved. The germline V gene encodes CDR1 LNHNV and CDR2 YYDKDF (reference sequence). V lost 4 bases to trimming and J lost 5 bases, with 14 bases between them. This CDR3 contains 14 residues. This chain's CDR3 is CATSIRTGNTEAFF. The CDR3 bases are TGTGCCACCAGCATCAGGACCGGGAATACTGAAGCTTTCTTT.

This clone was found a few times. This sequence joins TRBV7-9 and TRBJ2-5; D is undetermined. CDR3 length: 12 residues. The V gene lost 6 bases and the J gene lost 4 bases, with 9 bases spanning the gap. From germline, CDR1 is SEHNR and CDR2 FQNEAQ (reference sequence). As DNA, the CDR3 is TGTGCCAGCAGGGAAGGAGCAGAGACCCAGTACTTC. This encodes CASREGAETQYF.

In DNA form, the CDR3 reads TGTGCCAGCAGCGCGACCCTACAAGCGCGGGAGACCCAGTACTTC. This translates into CASSATLQARETQYF. The gene calls are TRBV7-2 and TRBJ2-5, with D unresolved. Trimming left V 5 bases short and J 5 bases short, with 18 bases between. There are 15 residues in the CDR3. Germline V gives CDR1 SGHTA, CDR2 FQGNSA.